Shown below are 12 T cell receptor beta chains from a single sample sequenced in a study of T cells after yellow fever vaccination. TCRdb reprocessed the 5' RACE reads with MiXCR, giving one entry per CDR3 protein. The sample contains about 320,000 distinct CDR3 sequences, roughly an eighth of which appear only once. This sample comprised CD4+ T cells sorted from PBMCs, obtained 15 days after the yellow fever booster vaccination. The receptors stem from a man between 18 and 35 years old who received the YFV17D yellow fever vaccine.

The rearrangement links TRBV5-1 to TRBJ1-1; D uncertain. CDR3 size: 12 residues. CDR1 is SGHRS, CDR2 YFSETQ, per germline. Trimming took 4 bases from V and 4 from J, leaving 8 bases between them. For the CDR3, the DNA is TGCGCCAGCAGCGGACGGAGCACTGAAGCTTTCTTT. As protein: CASSGRSTEAFF.

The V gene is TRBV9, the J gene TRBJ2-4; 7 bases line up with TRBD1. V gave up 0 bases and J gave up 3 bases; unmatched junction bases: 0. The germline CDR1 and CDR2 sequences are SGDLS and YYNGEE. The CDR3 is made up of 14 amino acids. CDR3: CASSVGDSKNIQYF. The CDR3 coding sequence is TGTGCCAGCAGCGTAGGGGACAGCAAAAACATTCAGTACTTC.

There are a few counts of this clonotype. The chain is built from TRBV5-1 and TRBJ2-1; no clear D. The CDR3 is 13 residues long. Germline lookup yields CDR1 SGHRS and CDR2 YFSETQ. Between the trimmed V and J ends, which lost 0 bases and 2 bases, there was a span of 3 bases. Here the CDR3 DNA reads TGCGCCAGCAGCTTGGTTGCCTACAATGAGCAGTTCTTC. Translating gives CASSLVAYNEQFF. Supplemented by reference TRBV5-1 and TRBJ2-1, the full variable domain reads KAGVTQTPRYLIKTRGQQVTLSCSPISGHRSVSWYQQTPGQGLQFLFEYFSETQRNKGNFPGRFSGRQFSNSRSEMNVSTLELGDSALYLCASSLVAYNEQFFGPGTRLTVL.

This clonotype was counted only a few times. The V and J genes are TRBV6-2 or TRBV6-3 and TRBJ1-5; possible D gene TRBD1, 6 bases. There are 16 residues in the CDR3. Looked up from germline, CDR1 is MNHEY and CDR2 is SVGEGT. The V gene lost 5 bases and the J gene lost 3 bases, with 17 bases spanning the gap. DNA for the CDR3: TGTGCCAGCAGTAAAATTCCGGGACACACCAATCAGCCCCAGCATTTT. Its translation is CASSKIPGHTNQPQHF.

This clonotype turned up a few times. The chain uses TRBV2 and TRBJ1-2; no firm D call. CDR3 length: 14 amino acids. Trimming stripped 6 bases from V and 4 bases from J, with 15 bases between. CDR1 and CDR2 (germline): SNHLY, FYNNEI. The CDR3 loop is CASSGSLGSYGYTF. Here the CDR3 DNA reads TGTGCCAGCAGCGGAAGTCTCGGATCCTATGGCTACACCTTC.

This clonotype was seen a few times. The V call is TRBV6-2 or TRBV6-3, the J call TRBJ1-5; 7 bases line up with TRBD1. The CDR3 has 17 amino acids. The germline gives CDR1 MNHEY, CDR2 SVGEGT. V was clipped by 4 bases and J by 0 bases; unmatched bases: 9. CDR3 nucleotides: TGTGCCAGCAGTTCTAGACAGGGAACCTATAGCAATCAGCCCCAGCATTTT. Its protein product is CASSSRQGTYSNQPQHF.

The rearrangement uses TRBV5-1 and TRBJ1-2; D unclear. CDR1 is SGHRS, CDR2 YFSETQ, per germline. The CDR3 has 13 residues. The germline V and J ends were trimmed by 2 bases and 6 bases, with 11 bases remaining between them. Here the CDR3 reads CASSFNGENGYTF. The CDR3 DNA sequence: TGCGCCAGCAGCTTTAACGGGGAGAATGGCTACACCTTC.

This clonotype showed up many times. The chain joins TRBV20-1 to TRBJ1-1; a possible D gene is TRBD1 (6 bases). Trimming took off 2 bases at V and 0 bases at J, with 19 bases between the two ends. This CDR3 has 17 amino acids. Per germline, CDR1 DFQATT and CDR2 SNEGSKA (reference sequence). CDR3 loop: CSARFPGRGRVNTEAFF. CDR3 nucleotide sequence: TGCAGTGCTAGATTCCCCGGCAGGGGAAGAGTGAACACTGAAGCTTTCTTT.

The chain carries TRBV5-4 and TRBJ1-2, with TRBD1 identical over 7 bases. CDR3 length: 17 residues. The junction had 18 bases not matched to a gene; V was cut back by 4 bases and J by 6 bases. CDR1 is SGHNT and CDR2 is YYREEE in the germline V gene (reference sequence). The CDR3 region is CASSHGNNKQGTDGYTF. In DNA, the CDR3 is TGTGCCAGCAGCCACGGGAATAACAAACAGGGGACGGATGGCTACACCTTC.

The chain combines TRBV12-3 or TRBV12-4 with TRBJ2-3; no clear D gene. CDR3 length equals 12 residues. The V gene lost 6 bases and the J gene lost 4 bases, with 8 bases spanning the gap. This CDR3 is CASRRNADTQYF. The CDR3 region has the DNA TGTGCCAGCAGAAGAAACGCAGATACGCAGTATTTT.

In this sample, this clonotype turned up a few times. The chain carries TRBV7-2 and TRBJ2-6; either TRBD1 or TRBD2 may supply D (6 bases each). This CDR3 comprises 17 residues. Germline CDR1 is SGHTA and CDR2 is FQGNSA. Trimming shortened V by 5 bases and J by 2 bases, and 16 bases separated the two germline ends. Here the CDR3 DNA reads TGTGCCAGCAGCACGCCCCCGGGGGCGACTGGGGCCAACGTCCTGACTTTC. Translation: CASSTPPGATGANVLTF.

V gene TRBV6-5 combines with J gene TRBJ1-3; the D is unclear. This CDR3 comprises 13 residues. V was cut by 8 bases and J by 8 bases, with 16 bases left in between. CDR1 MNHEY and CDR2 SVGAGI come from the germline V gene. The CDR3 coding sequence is TGTGCCAGCCTCAAGGCCGGACCGGACACCATATATTTT. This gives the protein CASLKAGPDTIYF.